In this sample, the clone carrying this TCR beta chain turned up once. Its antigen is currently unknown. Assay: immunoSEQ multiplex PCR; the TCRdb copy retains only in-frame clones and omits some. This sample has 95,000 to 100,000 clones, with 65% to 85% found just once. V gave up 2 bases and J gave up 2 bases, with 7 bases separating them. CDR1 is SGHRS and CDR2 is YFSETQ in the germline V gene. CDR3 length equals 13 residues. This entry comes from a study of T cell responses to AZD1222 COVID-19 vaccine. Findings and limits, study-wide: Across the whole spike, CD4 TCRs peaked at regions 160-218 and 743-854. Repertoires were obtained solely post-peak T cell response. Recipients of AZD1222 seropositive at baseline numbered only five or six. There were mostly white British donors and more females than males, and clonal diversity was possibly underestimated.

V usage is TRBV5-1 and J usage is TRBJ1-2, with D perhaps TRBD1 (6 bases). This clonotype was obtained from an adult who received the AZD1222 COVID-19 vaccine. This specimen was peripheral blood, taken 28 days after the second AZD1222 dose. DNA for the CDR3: TGCGCCAGCAGCTTAGGACAGAACTATGGCTACACCTTC. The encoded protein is CASSLGQNYGYTF. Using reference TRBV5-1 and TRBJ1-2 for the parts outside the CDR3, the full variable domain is KAGVTQTPRYLIKTRGQQVTLSCSPISGHRSVSWYQQTPGQGLQFLFEYFSETQRNKGNFPGRFSGRQFSNSRSEMNVSTLELGDSALYLCASSLGQNYGYTFGSGTRLTVV.